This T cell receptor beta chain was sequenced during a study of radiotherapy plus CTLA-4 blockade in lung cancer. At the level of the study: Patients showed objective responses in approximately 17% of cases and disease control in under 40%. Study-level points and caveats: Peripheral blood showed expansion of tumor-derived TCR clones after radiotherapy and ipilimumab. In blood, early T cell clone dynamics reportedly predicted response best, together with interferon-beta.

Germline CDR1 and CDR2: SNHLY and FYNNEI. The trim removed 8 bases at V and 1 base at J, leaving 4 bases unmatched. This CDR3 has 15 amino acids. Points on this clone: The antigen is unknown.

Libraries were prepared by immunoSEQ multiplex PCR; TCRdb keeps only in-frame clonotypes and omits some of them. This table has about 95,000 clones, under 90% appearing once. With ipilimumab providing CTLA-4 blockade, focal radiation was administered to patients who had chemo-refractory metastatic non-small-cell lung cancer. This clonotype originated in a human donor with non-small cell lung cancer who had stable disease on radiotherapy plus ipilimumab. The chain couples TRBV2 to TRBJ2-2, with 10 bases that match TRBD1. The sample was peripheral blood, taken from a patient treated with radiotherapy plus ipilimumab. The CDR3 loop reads CASGTGALNTGELFF. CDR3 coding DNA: TGTGCCAGCGGGACAGGGGCCCTGAACACCGGGGAGCTGTTTTTT.